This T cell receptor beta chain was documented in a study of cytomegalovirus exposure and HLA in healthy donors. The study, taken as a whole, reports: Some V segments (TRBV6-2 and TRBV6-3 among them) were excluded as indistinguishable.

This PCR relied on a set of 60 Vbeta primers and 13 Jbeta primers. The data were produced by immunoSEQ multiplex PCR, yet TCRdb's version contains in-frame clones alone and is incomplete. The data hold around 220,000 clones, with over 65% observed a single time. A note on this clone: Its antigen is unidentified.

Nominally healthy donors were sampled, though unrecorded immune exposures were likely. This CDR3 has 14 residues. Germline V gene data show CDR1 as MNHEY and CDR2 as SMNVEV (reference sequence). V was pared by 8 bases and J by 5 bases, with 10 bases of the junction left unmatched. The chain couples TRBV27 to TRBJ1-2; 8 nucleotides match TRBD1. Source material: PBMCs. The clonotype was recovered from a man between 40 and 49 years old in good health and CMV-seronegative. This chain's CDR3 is CASGRTGGGYGYTF. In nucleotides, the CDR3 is TGTGCCAGCGGGCGAACAGGGGGAGGTTATGGCTACACCTTC.